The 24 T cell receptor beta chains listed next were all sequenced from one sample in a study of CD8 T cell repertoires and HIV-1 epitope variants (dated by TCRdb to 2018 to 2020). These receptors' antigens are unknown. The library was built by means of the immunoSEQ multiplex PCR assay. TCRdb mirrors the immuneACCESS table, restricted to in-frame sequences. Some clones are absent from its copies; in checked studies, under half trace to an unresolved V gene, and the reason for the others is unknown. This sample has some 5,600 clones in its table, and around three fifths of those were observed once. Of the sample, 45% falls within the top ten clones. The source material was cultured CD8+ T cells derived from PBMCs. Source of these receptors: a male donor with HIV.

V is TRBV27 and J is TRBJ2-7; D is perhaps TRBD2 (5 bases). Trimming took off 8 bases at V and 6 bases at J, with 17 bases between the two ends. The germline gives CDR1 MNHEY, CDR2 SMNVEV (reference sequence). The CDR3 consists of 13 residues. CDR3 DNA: TGTGCCAGCGGTAACTGGCCTGCGGGCGAGCAGTACTTC. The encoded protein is CASGNWPAGEQYF.

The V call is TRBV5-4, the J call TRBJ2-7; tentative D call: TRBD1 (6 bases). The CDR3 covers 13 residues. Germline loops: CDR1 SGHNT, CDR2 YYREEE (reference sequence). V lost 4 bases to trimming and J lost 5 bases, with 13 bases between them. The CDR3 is CASSGIRGDEQYF. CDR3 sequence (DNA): TGTGCCAGCAGCGGAATCAGGGGAGACGAGCAGTACTTC.

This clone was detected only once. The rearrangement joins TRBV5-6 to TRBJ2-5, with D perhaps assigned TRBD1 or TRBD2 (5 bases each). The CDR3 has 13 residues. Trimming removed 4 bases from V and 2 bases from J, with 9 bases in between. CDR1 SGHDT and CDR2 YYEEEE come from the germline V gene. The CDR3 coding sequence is TGTGCCAGCAGCCTCGGGGCGCAAGAGACCCAGTACTTC. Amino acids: CASSLGAQETQYF.

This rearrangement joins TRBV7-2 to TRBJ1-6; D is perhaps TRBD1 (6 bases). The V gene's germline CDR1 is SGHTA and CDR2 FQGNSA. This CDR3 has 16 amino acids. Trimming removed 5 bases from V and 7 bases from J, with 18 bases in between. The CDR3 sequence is CASSQTGSRENSPLHF. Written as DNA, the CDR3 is TGTGCCAGCAGCCAGACAGGCAGCCGAGAAAATTCACCCCTCCACTTT.

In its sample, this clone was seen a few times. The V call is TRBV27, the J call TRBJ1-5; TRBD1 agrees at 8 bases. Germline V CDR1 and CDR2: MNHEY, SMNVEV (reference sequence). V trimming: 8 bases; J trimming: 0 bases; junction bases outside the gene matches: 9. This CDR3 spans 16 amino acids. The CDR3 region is CASRSGGRGSNQPQHF. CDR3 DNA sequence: TGTGCCAGCCGATCAGGGGGCAGGGGTAGCAATCAGCCCCAGCATTTT.

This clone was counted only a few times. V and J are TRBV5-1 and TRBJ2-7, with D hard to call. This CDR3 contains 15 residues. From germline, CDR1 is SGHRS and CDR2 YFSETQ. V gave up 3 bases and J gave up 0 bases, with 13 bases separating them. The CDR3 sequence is CASSSSFYDSYEQYF. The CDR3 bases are TGCGCCAGCAGCTCCTCCTTCTACGACTCCTACGAGCAGTACTTC.

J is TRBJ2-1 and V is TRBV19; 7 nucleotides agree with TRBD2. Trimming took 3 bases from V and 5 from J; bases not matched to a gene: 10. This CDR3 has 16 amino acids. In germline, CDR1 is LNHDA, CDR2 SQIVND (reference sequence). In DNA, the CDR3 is TGTGCCAGTAGTATGGCGGGGGTTTGGATGGACAATGAGCAGTTCTTC. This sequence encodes CASSMAGVWMDNEQFF.

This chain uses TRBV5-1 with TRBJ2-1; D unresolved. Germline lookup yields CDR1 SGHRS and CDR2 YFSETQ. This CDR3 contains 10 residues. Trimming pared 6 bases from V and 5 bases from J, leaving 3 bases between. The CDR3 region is CASKDNEQFF. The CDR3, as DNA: TGCGCCAGCAAGGACAATGAGCAGTTCTTC. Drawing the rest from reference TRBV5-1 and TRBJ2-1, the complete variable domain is KAGVTQTPRYLIKTRGQQVTLSCSPISGHRSVSWYQQTPGQGLQFLFEYFSETQRNKGNFPGRFSGRQFSNSRSEMNVSTLELGDSALYLCASKDNEQFFGPGTRLTVL.

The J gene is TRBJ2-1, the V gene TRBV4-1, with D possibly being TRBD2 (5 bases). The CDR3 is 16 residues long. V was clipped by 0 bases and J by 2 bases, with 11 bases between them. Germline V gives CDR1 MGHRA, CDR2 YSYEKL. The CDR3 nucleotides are TGCGCCAGCAGCCAAGAGGGGAGCGGACCCTACAATGAGCAGTTCTTC. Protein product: CASSQEGSGPYNEQFF.

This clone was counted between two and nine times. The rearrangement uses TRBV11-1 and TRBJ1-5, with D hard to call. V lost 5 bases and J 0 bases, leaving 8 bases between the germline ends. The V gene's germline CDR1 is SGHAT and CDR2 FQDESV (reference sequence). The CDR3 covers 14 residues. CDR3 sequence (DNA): TGTGCCAGCAGCCCGAGCTATAGCAATCAGCCCCAGCATTTT. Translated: CASSPSYSNQPQHF.

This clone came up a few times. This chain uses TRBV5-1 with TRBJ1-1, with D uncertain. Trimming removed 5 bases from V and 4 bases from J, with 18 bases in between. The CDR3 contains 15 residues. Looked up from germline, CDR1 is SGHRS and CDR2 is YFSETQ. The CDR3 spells CASSFGPTGGTEAFF. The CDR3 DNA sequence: TGCGCCAGCAGTTTTGGGCCCACCGGAGGCACTGAAGCTTTCTTT. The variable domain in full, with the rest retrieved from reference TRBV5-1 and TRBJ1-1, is KAGVTQTPRYLIKTRGQQVTLSCSPISGHRSVSWYQQTPGQGLQFLFEYFSETQRNKGNFPGRFSGRQFSNSRSEMNVSTLELGDSALYLCASSFGPTGGTEAFFGQGTRLTVV.

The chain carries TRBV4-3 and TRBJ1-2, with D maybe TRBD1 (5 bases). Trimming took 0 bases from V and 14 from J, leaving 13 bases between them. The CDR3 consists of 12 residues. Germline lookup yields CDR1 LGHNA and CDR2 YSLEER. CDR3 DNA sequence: TGCGCCAGCAGCCAAGATGAGGGACGTCGGACCTTC. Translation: CASSQDEGRRTF.

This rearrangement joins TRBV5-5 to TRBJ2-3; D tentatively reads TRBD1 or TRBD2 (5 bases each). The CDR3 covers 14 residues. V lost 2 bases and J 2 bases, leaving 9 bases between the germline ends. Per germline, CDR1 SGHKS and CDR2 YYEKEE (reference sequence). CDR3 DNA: TGTGCCAGCAGCTTATGGGGACCCACAGATACGCAGTATTTT. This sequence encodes CASSLWGPTDTQYF.

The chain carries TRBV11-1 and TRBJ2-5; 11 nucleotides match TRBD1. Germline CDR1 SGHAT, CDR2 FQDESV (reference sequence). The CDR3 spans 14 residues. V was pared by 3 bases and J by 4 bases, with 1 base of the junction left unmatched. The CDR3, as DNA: TGTGCCAGCAGCTTGGGGACAGGGGGAGAGACCCAGTACTTC. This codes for CASSLGTGGETQYF.

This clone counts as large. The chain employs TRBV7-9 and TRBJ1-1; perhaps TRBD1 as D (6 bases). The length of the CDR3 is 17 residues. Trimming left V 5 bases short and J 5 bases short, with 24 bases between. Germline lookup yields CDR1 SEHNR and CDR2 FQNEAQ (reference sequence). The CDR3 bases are TGTGCCAGCAGCCCCCGGGGGATGGGGGCATCGAGAACTGAAGCTTTCTTT. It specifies CASSPRGMGASRTEAFF.

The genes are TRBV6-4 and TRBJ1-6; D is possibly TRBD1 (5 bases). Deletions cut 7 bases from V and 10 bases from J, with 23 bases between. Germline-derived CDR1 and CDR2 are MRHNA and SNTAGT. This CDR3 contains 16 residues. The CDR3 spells CASKGREGKGKSPLHF. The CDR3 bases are TGTGCCAGCAAGGGGAGGGAGGGGAAGGGTAAATCACCCCTCCACTTT.

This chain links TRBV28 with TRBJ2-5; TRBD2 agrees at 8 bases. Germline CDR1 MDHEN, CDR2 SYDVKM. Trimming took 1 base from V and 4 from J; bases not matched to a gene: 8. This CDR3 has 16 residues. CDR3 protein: CASSLSDGGVGETQYF. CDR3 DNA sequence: TGTGCCAGCAGTTTATCCGACGGGGGGGTCGGAGAGACCCAGTACTTC.

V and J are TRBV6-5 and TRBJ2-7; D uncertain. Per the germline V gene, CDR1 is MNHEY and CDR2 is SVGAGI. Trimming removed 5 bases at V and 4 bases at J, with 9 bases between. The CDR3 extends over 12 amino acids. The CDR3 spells CASSPTDYEQYF. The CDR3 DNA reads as TGTGCCAGCAGTCCGACTGATTACGAGCAGTACTTC.

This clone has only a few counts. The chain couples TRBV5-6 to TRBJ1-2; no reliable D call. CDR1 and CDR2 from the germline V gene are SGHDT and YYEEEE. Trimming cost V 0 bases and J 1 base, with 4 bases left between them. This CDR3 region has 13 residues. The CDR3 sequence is CASSLGSNYGYTF. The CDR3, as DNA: TGTGCCAGCAGCTTGGGCAGTAACTATGGCTACACCTTC.

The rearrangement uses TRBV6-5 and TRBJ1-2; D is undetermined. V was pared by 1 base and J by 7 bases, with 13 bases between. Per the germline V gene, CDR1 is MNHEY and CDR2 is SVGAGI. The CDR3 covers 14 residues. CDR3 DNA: TGTGCCAGCAGTTACTTCCAGGATCGGGGTGGCTACACCTTC. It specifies CASSYFQDRGGYTF.

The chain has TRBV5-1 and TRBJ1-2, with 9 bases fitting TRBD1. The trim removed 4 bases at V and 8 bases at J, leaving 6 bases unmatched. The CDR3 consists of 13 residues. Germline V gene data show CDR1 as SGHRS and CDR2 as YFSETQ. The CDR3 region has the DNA TGCGCCAGCAGCCCGGGACAGGGTGTGGGCTACACCTTC. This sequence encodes CASSPGQGVGYTF.

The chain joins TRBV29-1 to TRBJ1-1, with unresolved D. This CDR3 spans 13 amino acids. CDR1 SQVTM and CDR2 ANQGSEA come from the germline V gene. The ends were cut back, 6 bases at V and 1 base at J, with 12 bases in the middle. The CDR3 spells CSVGRPGNTEAFF. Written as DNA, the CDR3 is TGCAGCGTAGGACGTCCCGGGAACACTGAAGCTTTCTTT.

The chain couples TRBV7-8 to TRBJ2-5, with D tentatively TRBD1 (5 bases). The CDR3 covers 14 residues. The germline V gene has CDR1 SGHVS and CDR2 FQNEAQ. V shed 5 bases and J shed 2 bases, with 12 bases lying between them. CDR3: CASSRDRTQETQYF. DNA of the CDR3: TGTGCCAGCAGCCGAGACAGAACTCAAGAGACCCAGTACTTC.

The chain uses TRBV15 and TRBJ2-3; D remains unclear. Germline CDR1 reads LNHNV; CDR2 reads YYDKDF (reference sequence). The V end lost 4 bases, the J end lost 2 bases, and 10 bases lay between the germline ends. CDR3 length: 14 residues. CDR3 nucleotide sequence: TGTGCCACCAGCATTGTGCCTCTCACAGATACGCAGTATTTT. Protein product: CATSIVPLTDTQYF. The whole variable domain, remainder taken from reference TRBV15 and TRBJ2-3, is DAMVIQNPRYQVTQFGKPVTLSCSQTLNHNVMYWYQQKSSQAPKLLFHYYDKDFNNEADTPDNFQSRRPNTSFCFLDIRSPGLGDTAMYLCATSIVPLTDTQYFGPGTRLTVL.